Presented here are 20 T cell receptor beta chains from one specimen sequenced in a study of naive and memory T cell subsets. Findings and limits, study-wide: A few larger clonotypes appeared in naive repertoires, especially CD8, possibly memory cells re-expressing CD45RA.

The beta constant-region primer was an equimolar mix of two oligonucleotides covering TRBC1 and TRBC2. The ligated cDNA underwent four PCR rounds using SP2 and nested alpha and beta constant-region primers. TCRdb re-called the UMI-ligation and nested PCR reads with MiXCR, one entry per CDR3 protein. Of over 110,000 distinct CDR3 sequences detected, about 20% appear once; the ten largest clones hold 0.5% to 0.75%. These receptors have no identified antigens. Sequencing input: naive CD8+ T cells from blood. Receptor source: a human donor in good health.

Only a few counts were recorded for this clonotype. The chain has TRBV27 and TRBJ1-5; TRBD1 matches at 8 bases. This CDR3 region has 14 residues. Germline V gene sequence: CDR1 MNHEY, CDR2 SMNVEV (reference sequence). V trimming: 4 bases; J trimming: 7 bases; junction bases outside the gene matches: 6. CDR3 sequence: CASSSGQGGQPQHF. In nucleotides, the CDR3 is TGTGCCAGCAGTTCAGGACAGGGAGGGCAGCCCCAGCATTTT.

CDR3 loop: CASSYRYGNHYEQYF. CDR3 nucleotide sequence: TGTGCCAGCAGTTACCGGTACGGCAACCACTACGAGCAGTACTTC. The chain recombines TRBV6-2 or TRBV6-3 with TRBJ2-7; no reliable D call. The CDR3 runs to 15 residues. Trimming left V 2 bases short and J 3 bases short, with 14 bases between. Germline V gives CDR1 MNHEY, CDR2 SVGEGT.

This clonotype was seen more than once but under ten times. The rearrangement joins TRBV10-1 to TRBJ2-7; D is unresolved. The CDR3 is made up of 8 amino acids. V was cut by 11 bases and J by 7 bases, with 6 bases left in between. In germline, CDR1 is WNHNN, CDR2 SYGVQD (reference sequence). The CDR3 spells CALQEQYF. The CDR3 region has the DNA TGCGCCCTCCAAGAGCAGTACTTC.

This clonotype was seen a few times. The V and J genes are TRBV29-1 and TRBJ2-6; D remains unclear. In germline, CDR1 is SQVTM, CDR2 ANQGSEA. Trimming took 1 base from V and 0 from J, leaving 13 bases between them. The CDR3 is 17 residues long. The CDR3 loop reads CSVEVWLPGSGANVLTF. DNA for the CDR3: TGCAGCGTTGAAGTTTGGCTCCCCGGCTCTGGGGCCAACGTCCTGACTTTC.

The sample holds a few counts of this clonotype. This chain uses TRBV7-2 with TRBJ2-1; D may be TRBD2 (6 bases). V shed 1 base and J shed 5 bases, with 15 bases lying between them. This CDR3 is built from 16 residues. Looked up from germline, CDR1 is SGHTA and CDR2 is FQGNSA. The CDR3 loop reads CASSLVRREFDNEQFF. In nucleotides, the CDR3 is TGTGCCAGCAGCTTAGTCAGGCGGGAATTTGACAATGAGCAGTTCTTC.

The table lists this clonotype with a few counts. The genes are TRBV6-6 and TRBJ2-7; 7 nucleotides agree with TRBD1. Germline loops: CDR1 MNHNY, CDR2 SVGAGI (reference sequence). The CDR3 totals 14 residues. The V segment lost 3 bases and the J segment 2 bases; nucleotides outside the gene matches: 4. As DNA, the CDR3 is TGTGCCAGCAGTTATCAGGGACAGACCTACGAGCAGTACTTC. Translated, it gives CASSYQGQTYEQYF.

The chain carries TRBV6-5 and TRBJ2-1; 12 bases match TRBD2. The CDR3 has 15 residues. Per the germline V gene, CDR1 is MNHEY and CDR2 is SVGAGI. The trim removed 3 bases at V and 6 bases at J, leaving 3 bases unmatched. CDR3 DNA sequence: TGTGCCAGCAGTTATGCTAGCGGGAGGGCCAATGAGCAGTTCTTC. Translating it yields CASSYASGRANEQFF.

The chain is built from TRBV7-6 and TRBJ2-1, with 7 bases lining up with TRBD2. Per germline, CDR1 SGHVS and CDR2 FNYEAQ. V dropped 5 bases and J dropped 1; count of bases not matched to a gene: 14. This CDR3 is 18 amino acids long. DNA for the CDR3: TGTGCCAGCAGCCCCACTTTCGGCGGGAGCGAGTCCTACAATGAGCAGTTCTTC. Protein: CASSPTFGGSESYNEQFF.

This chain joins TRBV29-1 and TRBJ2-5, with 7 bases aligning to TRBD1. Germline V gene lookup returns CDR1 SQVTM and CDR2 ANQGSEA. The CDR3 contains 13 residues. The V gene end was trimmed by 3 bases and the J gene end by 7 bases; junction bases not matched to a gene: 8. As DNA, the CDR3 is TGCAGCGTTGACAGGGGGAGTTATGGGACCCAGTACTTC. It is translated as CSVDRGSYGTQYF.

The chain carries TRBV14 and TRBJ2-1; D not resolved. Germline CDR1 reads SGHDN; CDR2 reads FVKESK. V shed 3 bases and J shed 8 bases, with 11 bases lying between them. This CDR3 has 13 amino acids. CDR3 sequence (DNA): TGTGCCAGCAGCCACCCGGGCTATGATGAGCAGTTCTTC. Its protein product is CASSHPGYDEQFF.

The chain joins TRBV28 to TRBJ1-4; D is possibly TRBD1 (6 bases). Germline V lookup: CDR1 MDHEN, CDR2 SYDVKM. The CDR3 sequence is 14 residues long. Trimming took off 6 bases at V and 5 bases at J, with 13 bases between the two ends. The CDR3 is CASRWDNVNEKLFF. CDR3 nucleotides: TGTGCCAGCAGGTGGGACAACGTAAATGAAAAACTGTTTTTT.

This clonotype was detected a few times. J is TRBJ1-2 and V is TRBV5-1; 7 bases are a match to TRBD1. Germline values: CDR1 SGHRS, CDR2 YFSETQ. V was pared by 3 bases and J by 5 bases, with 4 bases of the junction left unmatched. CDR3 length: 13 residues. This chain's CDR3 is CASSYDRVYGYTF. The CDR3 DNA sequence: TGCGCCAGCAGCTACGACAGGGTATATGGCTACACCTTC.

This chain uses TRBV6-2 or TRBV6-3 with TRBJ2-1, with a tentative D call TRBD2 (6 bases). V lost 4 bases, J lost 2 bases, and 12 bases lay in between. The germline gives CDR1 MNHEY, CDR2 SVGEGT. The CDR3 has 15 amino acids. CDR3 protein: CASSSGLPPYNEQFF. The CDR3 DNA follows: TGTGCCAGCAGTTCCGGACTACCCCCCTACAATGAGCAGTTCTTC.

V and J are TRBV20-1 and TRBJ2-7, with 9 bases matching TRBD1. V lost 0 bases, J lost 3 bases, and 3 bases stayed unmatched. The length of the CDR3 is 14 residues. Germline lookup yields CDR1 DFQATT and CDR2 SNEGSKA (reference sequence). The CDR3 DNA reads TGCAGTGCTAGAGATAAGGGACAGGGCTACGAGCAGTACTTC. This translates into CSARDKGQGYEQYF.

V gene TRBV10-3 combines with J gene TRBJ2-5; D is uncertain. This CDR3 is built from 14 residues. The V and J ends lost 4 bases and 3 bases respectively, with 12 bases between them. Germline CDR1 is ENHRY and CDR2 is SYGVKD. The CDR3 DNA is TGTGCCATCAGTGTCGGTTACTCCAAAGAGACCCAGTACTTC. It translates to CAISVGYSKETQYF.

V and J are TRBV5-4 and TRBJ1-2; 7 bases are a match to TRBD1. Trimming removed 4 bases from V and 8 bases from J; junction bases left unmatched: 8. Germline values: CDR1 SGHNT, CDR2 YYREEE (reference sequence). This CDR3 contains 13 residues. CDR3 residues: CASSPGGSWGYTF. The CDR3 DNA reads as TGTGCCAGCAGCCCAGGGGGTTCTTGGGGCTACACCTTC.

The chain employs TRBV6-6 and TRBJ2-3, with D perhaps TRBD2 (6 bases). Germline lookup yields CDR1 MNHNY and CDR2 SVGAGI (reference sequence). Trimming shortened V by 5 bases and J by 0 bases, and 15 bases separated the two germline ends. This CDR3 is built from 16 residues. The CDR3 spells CASSTRGGGSTDTQYF. The CDR3 coding sequence is TGTGCCAGCAGTACAAGGGGCGGAGGGAGCACAGATACGCAGTATTTT.

This clonotype showed up many times. The chain is built from TRBV12-3 or TRBV12-4 and TRBJ1-4, with 11 bases lining up with TRBD1. The CDR3 sequence is 16 residues long. With 4 bases clipped from V and 8 bases from J, the junction kept 9 bases outside the gene matches. The CDR3 reads CASSSHGQGANEKLFF. The CDR3 DNA sequence: TGTGCCAGCAGTTCCCACGGACAGGGGGCGAACGAAAAACTGTTTTTT.

A note on this clonotype: Sequence at one end of the junction differs from germline and may be a read error. The genes are TRBV5-1 and TRBJ2-1, with TRBD1 matching over 9 bases. This CDR3 contains 18 residues. Germline lookup yields CDR1 SGHRS and CDR2 YFSETQ. The CDR3 spells CASSPPGQGLRSYNEKFF. For the CDR3, the DNA is TGCGCCAGCAGCCCACCGGGACAGGGATTGAGGTCCTACAATGAGAAGTTCTTC.

This clonotype was recorded a few times. The chain combines TRBV27 with TRBJ2-1, with no clear D. CDR3 length: 12 residues. Germline V gene sequence: CDR1 MNHEY, CDR2 SMNVEV (reference sequence). V was clipped by 2 bases and J by 7 bases, with 6 bases between them. The CDR3 DNA is TGTGCCAGCAGTTTAACCGCGAATGAGCAGTTCTTC. It specifies CASSLTANEQFF.